This T cell receptor beta chain stems from a study of cytomegalovirus exposure and HLA in healthy donors. The PCR employed 60 Vbeta primers together with 13 Jbeta primers. The method was immunoSEQ multiplex PCR; TCRdb's version includes in-frame clones alone and lacks a portion of them. This sample has under 150,000 clones, with approximately 80% found just once. Looked up from germline, CDR1 is SGHRS and CDR2 is YFSETQ. Trimming cost V 0 bases and J 2 bases, with 9 bases left between them. The CDR3 extends over 14 amino acids. In regard to this clone: The antigen is undetermined.

Overall study findings and caveats: A later analysis found that most CMV-associated TCR beta chains appeared HLA-restricted. Trimming of TCR beta V- and J-genes showed a link, identified in a later analysis, to a missense DCLRE1C variant.

The chain has TRBV5-1 and TRBJ2-7; D gene unclear. Source material: PBMCs. This clonotype was obtained from a woman aged 40 to 50 in good health and CMV-seronegative. Written as DNA, the CDR3 is TGCGCCAGCAGCTTGGCAGGCCAGACCTACGAGCAGTACTTC. Protein: CASSLAGQTYEQYF.